One sample yielded the 10 T cell receptor beta chains listed below, sequenced in a study of identical twins. TCRdb recomputed calls from the 5' RACE reads with MiXCR, one row per CDR3 protein. The table shows a few hundred thousand distinct CDR3 sequences, with 9% occurring only once. The material sequenced was naive T cells sorted from blood. These receptors all stem from a woman aged 45-65 years in good health.

CDR3 residues: CASSWSIGTSGTGTDTQYF. As DNA, the CDR3 is TGCGCCAGCAGCTGGAGTATTGGGACTAGCGGCACTGGCACAGATACGCAGTATTTT. V is TRBV5-1 and J is TRBJ2-3, with 11 bases that match TRBD2. This CDR3 has 19 amino acids. V was clipped by 3 bases and J by 1 base; unmatched bases: 13. Germline loops: CDR1 SGHRS, CDR2 YFSETQ. Filled out from reference TRBV5-1 and TRBJ2-3, the complete variable domain reads KAGVTQTPRYLIKTRGQQVTLSCSPISGHRSVSWYQQTPGQGLQFLFEYFSETQRNKGNFPGRFSGRQFSNSRSEMNVSTLELGDSALYLCASSWSIGTSGTGTDTQYFGPGTRLTVL.

In this sample, this clonotype turned up many times. This chain connects TRBV5-1 to TRBJ2-1; 7 positions agree with TRBD2. V was pared by 3 bases and J by 2 bases, with 8 bases of the junction left unmatched. The CDR3 sequence is 16 residues long. Germline V gives CDR1 SGHRS, CDR2 YFSETQ. CDR3 residues: CASSSAGRSTYNEQFF. The CDR3 DNA follows: TGCGCCAGCAGCTCCGCCGGGAGGTCGACCTACAATGAGCAGTTCTTC.

This chain joins TRBV12-3 or TRBV12-4 and TRBJ2-4; 9 nucleotides align to TRBD1. The junction had 12 bases not matched to a gene; V was cut back by 3 bases and J by 0 bases. CDR3 length: 19 amino acids. The CDR3 bases are TGTGCCAGCAGTTTGCTGTGGGGACAGGGTCTACTAGCCAAAAACATTCAGTACTTC. Amino acids: CASSLLWGQGLLAKNIQYF.

This chain uses TRBV9 with TRBJ2-1, with 13 bases fitting TRBD2. CDR1 is SGDLS and CDR2 is YYNGEE in the germline V gene. V trimming: 1 base; J trimming: 7 bases; junction bases outside the gene matches: 5. CDR3 length: 16 residues. Here the CDR3 reads CASSVSRLAGGNEQFF. The DNA of the CDR3 is TGTGCCAGCAGCGTAAGTCGACTAGCGGGAGGAAATGAGCAGTTCTTC.

The CDR3 reads CASGIRTVVTGELFF. For the CDR3, the DNA is TGTGCCAGTGGCATCCGGACAGTCGTTACCGGGGAGCTGTTTTTT. J is TRBJ2-2 and V is TRBV27; perhaps TRBD1 as D (6 bases). V lost 9 bases and J lost 5, with 19 bases in between. The germline CDR1 and CDR2 sequences are MNHEY and SMNVEV (reference sequence). This CDR3 contains 15 residues.

This clonotype was seen a few times. The rearrangement uses TRBV12-3 or TRBV12-4 and TRBJ2-4; no firm D call. With 1 base removed from V and 4 bases from J, the gap between germline ends came to 5 bases. CDR3 length equals 13 residues. The CDR3 DNA is TGTGCCAGCAGTTTAGGTCCGAAAAACATTCAGTACTTC. Translating it yields CASSLGPKNIQYF.

This clonotype was seen many times. The V and J genes are TRBV29-1 and TRBJ2-1; 9 bases align to TRBD1. The germline CDR1 and CDR2 sequences are SQVTM and ANQGSEA. J was trimmed by 8 bases and V by 7 bases; bases with no gene match: 6. This CDR3 spans 12 amino acids. As DNA, the CDR3 is TGCAGCGCGACTCGACAGGGGGATGAGCAGTTCTTC. Translated: CSATRQGDEQFF.

This clonotype was counted ten times or more. The gene calls are TRBV12-3 or TRBV12-4 and TRBJ2-1; TRBD2 aligns across 9 bases. The CDR3 spans 14 residues. V dropped 8 bases and J dropped 7; count of bases not matched to a gene: 9. The CDR3 reads CASGGLAGNNEQFF. CDR3 sequence (DNA): TGTGCCAGCGGGGGGCTAGCGGGGAATAATGAGCAGTTCTTC.

The chain joins TRBV5-1 to TRBJ1-1; no clear D. Germline V gene data show CDR1 as SGHRS and CDR2 as YFSETQ. The CDR3 has 15 residues. Trimming removed 4 bases from V and 0 bases from J, with 13 bases in between. Written as DNA, the CDR3 is TGCGCCAGCAGCCCCTTTGCCAGCATGAACACTGAAGCTTTCTTT. It is translated as CASSPFASMNTEAFF.

There are many counts of this clonotype. The chain has TRBV12-3 or TRBV12-4 and TRBJ2-3; D is unresolved. The V end was cut by 1 base, the J end by 8 bases, with 10 bases between. CDR3 size: 13 residues. CDR3 sequence reads: CASSLGLKGTQYF. The CDR3, as DNA: TGTGCCAGCAGTTTAGGGCTCAAGGGTACGCAGTATTTT.